This entry describes one T cell receptor (beta chain). The data belong to a study of blood T cell repertoires in COVID-19. Turning to the study itself: Some COVID-19 samples were acute and others convalescent; all came from the United States, Italy and Spain.

This CDR3 is built from 14 residues. J lost 2 bases, V lost 8 bases, and 4 bases had no gene match. Germline V gives CDR1 SGHVS, CDR2 FNYEAQ. The data were produced by immunoSEQ multiplex PCR, yet TCRdb's version contains in-frame clones alone and is incomplete. The table has under 400,000 clones, around nine tenths seen once. The age range of participants was about 18 to 100 years, with residence in about two dozen US areas. Each exposed participant met a COVID-19 case in the 2 weeks preceding study entry. Sequencing was done on a sample of PBMCs or T cells enriched from blood (not recorded which). This receptor was obtained from a woman aged 25 to 39 who had been exposed to COVID-19. The chain carries TRBV7-6 and TRBJ2-2, with 8 bases identical to TRBD2. CDR3 loop: CASETSANTGELFF. As DNA, the CDR3 is TGTGCCAGCGAGACTAGCGCAAACACCGGGGAGCTGTTTTTT.